The 31 T cell receptor beta chains listed next were all sequenced from one sample in a study of shared T cell receptors in the human thymus (dated by TCRdb to the early 2020s). Libraries were built with the immunoSEQ multiplex PCR assay. TCRdb limited this immuneACCESS table to in-frame rearrangements with V and J called. A share of clones is missing; checked studies link under half to unresolved V genes, and the rest is unexplained. The sample data list hundreds of thousands of clones, and about 87% of these were observed just once. Just under 0.0095% of the sample belongs to the ten largest clones. The data also belong to a second study, concerning human thymus T cells.

The material sequenced was thymocytes. The source is a boy under two years old with a congenital heart defect. Donor details come from another sample of the same person, matched by shared clones.

The V and J genes are TRBV27 and TRBJ2-7; no firm D call. V gave up 6 bases and J gave up 0 bases, with 9 bases separating them. This CDR3 has 13 residues. Germline V gene sequence: CDR1 MNHEY, CDR2 SMNVEV (reference sequence). This CDR3 is CASSPQNSYEQYF. The CDR3 bases are TGTGCCAGCAGCCCCCAGAACTCCTACGAGCAGTACTTC.

The chain links TRBV7-9 to TRBJ1-1; 7 positions agree with TRBD1. In germline, CDR1 is SEHNR, CDR2 FQNEAQ (reference sequence). V trimming: 2 bases; J trimming: 5 bases; junction bases outside the gene matches: 14. This CDR3 has 17 residues. The CDR3 nucleotides read TGTGCCAGCAGCTTATGTGGACAGGAGGATTGGGGGACTGAAGCTTTCTTT. Translated: CASSLCGQEDWGTEAFF.

This sequence joins TRBV4-1 and TRBJ1-1; 7 bases line up with TRBD1. The CDR3 runs to 14 residues. Trimming took 3 bases from V and 5 from J; bases not matched to a gene: 6. Germline assignment: CDR1 MGHRA and CDR2 YSYEKL. The CDR3 spells CASSQGDRGTEAFF. CDR3 bases: TGCGCCAGCAGCCAGGGGGACAGAGGGACTGAAGCTTTCTTT.

This chain uses TRBV4-3 with TRBJ2-1; 8 bases match TRBD1. V gave up 3 bases and J gave up 3 bases; unmatched junction bases: 13. Looked up from germline, CDR1 is LGHNA and CDR2 is YSLEER. The CDR3 consists of 18 residues. The CDR3 loop reads CASSHDAKDRDDYNEQFF. The CDR3 bases are TGCGCCAGCAGCCATGATGCCAAGGACAGGGACGACTACAATGAGCAGTTCTTC.

The V and J genes are TRBV28 and TRBJ2-1, with D possibly TRBD2 on 5 matching bases. Germline V gene sequence: CDR1 MDHEN, CDR2 SYDVKM. The CDR3 totals 14 residues. Between the trimmed V and J ends, which lost 7 bases and 11 bases, there was a span of 21 bases. This CDR3 reads CASNPYLQAVKQFF. The CDR3 nucleotides are TGTGCCAGCAACCCTTATCTCCAAGCGGTGAAGCAGTTCTTC.

The chain recombines TRBV28 with TRBJ1-2, with no clear D. The CDR3 sequence is 16 residues long. V lost 8 bases and J lost 2, with 21 bases in between. The germline CDR1 and CDR2 sequences are MDHEN and SYDVKM. In DNA form, the CDR3 reads TGTGCCAGCCAAAATGAGGGCCCTCCGACAAACTATGGCTACACCTTC. It codes for CASQNEGPPTNYGYTF.

The rearrangement links TRBV19 to TRBJ2-1, with 10 nucleotides matching TRBD2. The germline V gene encodes CDR1 LNHDA and CDR2 SQIVND (reference sequence). V was clipped by 9 bases and J by 9 bases; unmatched bases: 14. The CDR3 is made up of 15 amino acids. The CDR3 nucleotides are TGTGCCAGCGCTTATGGGGCTAGCGGGGGAGGTGAGCAGTTCTTC. Its protein is CASAYGASGGGEQFF.

The CDR3 loop is CASSLGQGSANYGYTF. CDR3 sequence (DNA): TGTGCCAGCAGCCTGGGACAGGGGTCGGCTAACTATGGCTACACCTTC. The chain uses TRBV5-6 and TRBJ1-2; TRBD1 aligns across 10 bases. The CDR3 sequence is 16 residues long. From germline, CDR1 is SGHDT and CDR2 YYEEEE. V trimming: 4 bases; J trimming: 0 bases; junction bases outside the gene matches: 6.

This chain links TRBV6-6 with TRBJ2-7; maybe TRBD1 (6 bases). The length of the CDR3 is 14 residues. V was shortened by 7 bases and J by 5 bases, with 18 bases between the two germline ends. Per germline, CDR1 MNHNY and CDR2 SVGAGI (reference sequence). The CDR3 sequence is CASTSLPQGNEQYF. The CDR3 nucleotides are TGTGCCAGCACCTCCCTACCTCAGGGGAACGAGCAGTACTTC.

The chain has TRBV9 and TRBJ1-1; no clear D. This CDR3 spans 14 amino acids. CDR1 is SGDLS and CDR2 is YYNGEE in the germline V gene. Trimming took 0 bases from V and 0 from J, leaving 6 bases between them. CDR3 sequence (DNA): TGTGCCAGCAGCGTAGGAGAGTTGAACACTGAAGCTTTCTTT. Protein: CASSVGELNTEAFF.

This rearrangement joins TRBV6-5 to TRBJ1-2; possible D gene TRBD1, 6 bases. The V end was cut by 0 bases, the J end by 2 bases, with 13 bases between. Per germline, CDR1 MNHEY and CDR2 SVGAGI. This CDR3 contains 16 residues. The CDR3 region has the DNA TGTGCCAGCAGTTACTCCAGGGGACAAACGAACTATGGCTACACCTTC. Its protein product is CASSYSRGQTNYGYTF.

This clone was seen a single time. This CDR3 is CASSFSMVRGYGYTF. As DNA, the CDR3 is TGTGCCAGCAGCTTTTCGATGGTTCGCGGCTATGGCTACACCTTC. The V and J genes are TRBV5-5 and TRBJ1-2; no firm D call. V lost 2 bases to trimming and J lost 4 bases, with 15 bases between them. Germline V gene sequence: CDR1 SGHKS, CDR2 YYEKEE (reference sequence). The CDR3 totals 15 residues. Using reference TRBV5-5 and TRBJ1-2 for the parts outside the CDR3, the full variable domain is DAGVTQSPTHLIKTRGQQVTLRCSPISGHKSVSWYQQVLGQGPQFIFQYYEKEERGRGNFPDRFSARQFPNYSSELNVNALLLGDSALYLCASSFSMVRGYGYTFGSGTRLTVV.

V and J are TRBV29-1 and TRBJ2-7, with D possibly being TRBD2 (7 bases). V lost 3 bases and J lost 7, with 19 bases in between. Germline assignment: CDR1 SQVTM and CDR2 ANQGSEA. This CDR3 is built from 14 residues. CDR3 region: CSVDERGGGSEQYF. As DNA, the CDR3 is TGCAGCGTTGATGAGAGAGGCGGGGGCTCGGAGCAGTACTTC.

This clone was found once. The chain uses TRBV6-5 and TRBJ1-2; D not certain. V was trimmed by 2 bases and J by 10 bases, leaving 8 bases between them. The CDR3 extends over 11 amino acids. Germline V gene lookup returns CDR1 MNHEY and CDR2 SVGAGI. The DNA of the CDR3 is TGTGCCAGCAGTTACAGGGAGGCCTACACCTTC. Its protein is CASSYREAYTF.

The chain combines TRBV28 with TRBJ1-5; D gene uncertain. The V gene's germline CDR1 is MDHEN and CDR2 SYDVKM. V lost 5 bases to trimming and J lost 0 bases, with 14 bases between them. This CDR3 is built from 16 residues. The CDR3 spells CASSPQWLYSNQPQHF. The CDR3 nucleotides are TGTGCCAGCAGTCCACAATGGCTTTATAGCAATCAGCCCCAGCATTTT.

This clone was seen only once. This chain uses TRBV4-1 with TRBJ1-4; a possible D gene is TRBD1 (5 bases). V dropped 0 bases and J dropped 7 bases, with 21 bases sitting between them. The germline V gene has CDR1 MGHRA and CDR2 YSYEKL. This CDR3 spans 18 amino acids. CDR3 in DNA: TGCGCCAGCAGCCAAGATCCGGAAGCACAGGTAGATGGTGAAAAACTGTTTTTT. Amino acids: CASSQDPEAQVDGEKLFF.

The DNA for the CDR3 is TGTGCCACCAGCAGGAGACAGGACGGCGGCTACACCTTC. Its protein is CATSRRQDGGYTF. The V gene is TRBV15, the J gene TRBJ1-2; tentatively, D is TRBD1 (6 bases). This CDR3 spans 13 amino acids. V gave up 3 bases and J gave up 8 bases, with 13 bases separating them. Germline CDR1 LNHNV, CDR2 YYDKDF (reference sequence).

The chain carries TRBV7-9 and TRBJ1-2; 12 bases line up with TRBD1. Germline lookup yields CDR1 SEHNR and CDR2 FQNEAQ (reference sequence). This CDR3 has 16 amino acids. J lost 6 bases, V lost 5 bases, and 10 bases had no gene match. CDR3 bases: TGTGCCAGCAGCCTATCACGGGACAGGGGGCGAGATGGCTACACCTTC. It specifies CASSLSRDRGRDGYTF.

J is TRBJ2-2 and V is TRBV19; perhaps TRBD2 as D (7 bases). CDR3 length: 17 amino acids. Germline lookup yields CDR1 LNHDA and CDR2 SQIVND (reference sequence). Trimming took 0 bases from V and 1 from J, leaving 12 bases between them. CDR3 loop: CASSIEGGVGNTGELFF. DNA for the CDR3: TGTGCCAGTAGTATAGAAGGGGGGGTGGGGAACACCGGGGAGCTGTTTTTT.

The chain recombines TRBV9 with TRBJ2-7, with 8 bases identical to TRBD1. The CDR3 is 17 amino acids. The germline V gene encodes CDR1 SGDLS and CDR2 YYNGEE. The V gene end was trimmed by 0 bases and the J gene end by 2 bases; junction bases not matched to a gene: 10. The CDR3, as DNA: TGTGCCAGCAGCGTAGCGGAGGGGACAGGACGGACCTACGAGCAGTACTTC. It is translated as CASSVAEGTGRTYEQYF.

J is TRBJ2-3 and V is TRBV4-3; 8 bases align to TRBD1. Per germline, CDR1 LGHNA and CDR2 YSLEER. V shed 0 bases and J 3 bases; nucleotides not matched to a gene: 5. The CDR3 is made up of 16 amino acids. Here the CDR3 reads CASSQDRTGSTDTQYF. CDR3 sequence (DNA): TGCGCCAGCAGCCAAGATAGGACAGGGTCGACAGATACGCAGTATTTT.

CDR3 protein: CATSRPTGGNHSGANVLTF. The CDR3 DNA sequence: TGTGCCACCAGCAGACCGACAGGGGGGAACCACTCTGGGGCCAACGTCCTGACTTTC. This chain links TRBV15 with TRBJ2-6, with TRBD1 matching over 9 bases. V shed 2 bases and J 0 bases; nucleotides not matched to a gene: 8. This CDR3 spans 19 amino acids. Germline CDR1 is LNHNV and CDR2 is YYDKDF (reference sequence).

The CDR3: CASSSGVIRKIHEQFF. CDR3 coding DNA: TGTGCCAGCAGCTCCGGGGTTATTCGAAAAATTCATGAGCAGTTCTTC. This chain connects TRBV11-2 to TRBJ2-1; the D gene is possibly TRBD2 (5 bases). The CDR3 has 16 amino acids. The germline V gene encodes CDR1 SGHAT and CDR2 FQNNGV. Trimming pared 4 bases from V and 8 bases from J, leaving 21 bases between.

This chain uses TRBV5-1 with TRBJ1-1; D is undetermined. V gave up 4 bases and J gave up 2 bases, with 9 bases separating them. Germline lookup yields CDR1 SGHRS and CDR2 YFSETQ. CDR3 length equals 13 residues. CDR3 DNA: TGCGCCAGCAGCGCGCCAAGTAACACTGAAGCTTTCTTT. Its translation: CASSAPSNTEAFF.

This chain joins TRBV11-3 and TRBJ2-1; tentatively, D is TRBD1 (5 bases). V was trimmed by 4 bases and J by 2 bases, leaving 12 bases between them. CDR1 and CDR2 (germline): SGHNT, YENEEA. This CDR3 spans 15 amino acids. In DNA form, the CDR3 reads TGTGCCAGCAGCTATCGAGGACATGCCTACAATGAGCAGTTCTTC. Residues: CASSYRGHAYNEQFF. The variable domain in full, with the rest retrieved from reference TRBV11-3 and TRBJ2-1, is EAGVVQSPRYKIIEKKQPVAFWCNPISGHNTLYWYLQNLGQGPELLIRYENEEAVDDSQLPKDRFSAERLKGVDSTLKIQPAELGDSAVYLCASSYRGHAYNEQFFGPGTRLTVL.

The sample holds a few counts of this clone. The chain joins TRBV10-3 to TRBJ2-6; D is perhaps TRBD2 (5 bases). This CDR3 contains 14 residues. Trimming removed 5 bases at V and 11 bases at J, with 16 bases between. Germline V gene lookup returns CDR1 ENHRY and CDR2 SYGVKD. The CDR3 protein is CAISPEGVDHVLTF. The CDR3 region has the DNA TGTGCCATCAGTCCCGAGGGAGTGGACCACGTCCTGACTTTC.

The chain carries TRBV28 and TRBJ1-5; 7 bases match TRBD1. V lost 7 bases to trimming and J lost 5 bases; unmatched junction nucleotides: 8. The CDR3 extends over 14 amino acids. From germline, CDR1 is MDHEN and CDR2 SYDVKM. This chain's CDR3 is CASINRDRDQPQHF. The CDR3 DNA follows: TGTGCCAGCATCAACCGGGACAGAGATCAGCCCCAGCATTTT.

In its sample, this clone was seen once. CDR3 residues: CASSLWDSPPRETQYF. The CDR3 DNA reads as TGTGCCAGCAGCTTATGGGACAGTCCTCCGAGGGAGACCCAGTACTTC. V is TRBV7-4 and J is TRBJ2-5; 7 bases map to TRBD1. The trim removed 2 bases at V and 5 bases at J, leaving 11 bases unmatched. Germline lookup yields CDR1 SGHVT and CDR2 SQSDAQ. The CDR3 is 16 amino acids.

This clone was found a few times. The chain links TRBV4-2 to TRBJ2-5, with 8 bases identical to TRBD2. The germline V gene encodes CDR1 LGHNA and CDR2 YNFKEQ. The CDR3 contains 15 residues. The V segment lost 3 bases and the J segment 2 bases; nucleotides outside the gene matches: 5. The CDR3 region has the DNA TGTGCCAGCAGCCAGAAGGAGCGGGGGCAAGAGACCCAGTACTTC. Its translation is CASSQKERGQETQYF.

This chain uses TRBV12-5 with TRBJ2-7, with TRBD1 identical over 8 bases. V shed 0 bases, J shed 5 bases, and the junction held 6 bases outside the gene matches. The CDR3 consists of 15 residues. Germline values: CDR1 LGHNT, CDR2 FRNRAP. The CDR3 region is CASGLVGDRSHEQYF. The CDR3 region has the DNA TGTGCTAGTGGTTTGGTAGGGGACAGGAGCCACGAGCAGTACTTC.

The chain combines TRBV5-1 with TRBJ2-1, with a possible D match to TRBD1 (6 bases). The CDR3 length is 15 residues. V shed 1 base and J shed 7 bases, with 15 bases lying between them. Germline CDR1 reads SGHRS; CDR2 reads YFSETQ. As DNA, the CDR3 is TGCGCCAGCAGCTTGTACAGGGCGTCGGAGAATGAGCAGTTCTTC. This sequence encodes CASSLYRASENEQFF.